This T cell receptor beta chain stems from a study of OX40 agonist ivuxolimab in advanced cancers. Overall study context: Prior therapy, whether anti-PD-1, anti-PD-L1 or anti-CTLA-4, was allowed, and less than 45% had some.

V was clipped by 2 bases and J by 1 base, with 8 bases between them. The V gene's germline CDR1 is SNHLY and CDR2 FYNNEI. This CDR3 has 15 residues. Turning to this clone: The antigen remains unidentified. Different DNA sequences within this sample yield the same CDR3.

The repertoire was sequenced with immunoSEQ multiplex PCR; TCRdb's copy has only in-frame clones and lacks some. The sample has around 69,000 clones, 65% to 90% seen once. General study points: A proportion of nonresponders additionally exhibited low normalized T-cell clonal expansion. Partial responders treated at 0.1-3.0 mg/kg exhibited clonal expansion among the lowest measured.

The sequence was collected from an adult with an advanced solid tumor such as melanoma, head and neck, liver or kidney cancer. The rearrangement links TRBV2 to TRBJ1-4; a possible D gene is TRBD1 (5 bases). The sample consisted of CD4+ or CD8+ T cells sorted from blood, taken in a trial of the OX40 agonist ivuxolimab. CDR3 sequence: CASSEFGGTNEKLFF. For the CDR3, the DNA is TGTGCCAGCAGTGAATTCGGGGGAACTAATGAAAAACTGTTTTTT.